The clone carrying this TCR beta chain has just a few counts. Antigen unknown. Time point reported: week 5, during vaccination. Doses comprised 300 ug of mutant IDH1 20-mer peptide each, plus topical imiquimod. This record belongs to a study of a mutant IDH1 vaccine in newly diagnosed glioma. Profiling relied on immunoSEQ multiplex PCR, and the TCRdb table lists in-frame clones only, not all of them. In the table there are over 55,000 clones, approximately 82% of which are singletons. CDR3 length equals 12 residues. Looked up from germline, CDR1 is SGDLS and CDR2 is YYNGEE. V was clipped by 4 bases and J by 7 bases, with 11 bases between them.

The specimen was PBMCs, collected from a glioma patient whose treatment included an IDH1 peptide vaccine. The TCR originated in a woman younger than 30 with glioma. Some clones in this sample may be carry-over from other donors' samples. This rearrangement joins TRBV9 to TRBJ1-2, with a weak D call TRBD1 (5 bases). The CDR3 reads CASSPGTGGYTF. CDR3 nucleotide sequence: TGTGCCAGCAGCCCGGGGACGGGTGGCTACACCTTC.